The 18 T cell receptor beta chains presented below share a single source sample, sequenced in a study of blood T cell repertoires in COVID-19. Libraries were prepared by immunoSEQ multiplex PCR; TCRdb keeps only in-frame clonotypes and omits some of them. The table includes over 250,000 clones, over 75% detected once. Sequenced sample: peripheral blood. All receptors come from a woman between 65 and 79 years old with COVID-19, enrolled during active disease.

The V call is TRBV21-1, the J call TRBJ1-4; TRBD1 was called by the table and not checked on the DNA. TRBV21-1 is flagged as a pseudogene. The CDR3 totals 18 residues. DNA for the CDR3: TGTGCCAGCAGTAAAGGTGCGAGGGGGCGCGCAACTAATGAAAAACTGTTTTTT. It yields the protein CASSKGARGRATNEKLFF.

The chain links TRBV27 to TRBJ1-5, with D possibly matching TRBD1 (5 bases). Germline CDR1 reads MNHEY; CDR2 reads SMNVEV (reference sequence). Trimming removed 6 bases from V and 2 bases from J, with 8 bases in between. This CDR3 is built from 13 residues. The CDR3 protein is CASRPTGNQPQHF. The CDR3 nucleotides are TGTGCCAGCAGGCCGACAGGCAATCAGCCCCAGCATTTT.

J is TRBJ1-1 and V is TRBV4-1; D not certain. CDR3 length: 10 residues. The germline gives CDR1 MGHRA, CDR2 YSYEKL. Trimming pared 8 bases from V and 8 bases from J, leaving 9 bases between. This CDR3 reads CASGGSEAFF. CDR3 nucleotide sequence: TGCGCCAGCGGCGGCTCCGAAGCTTTCTTT.

The V call is TRBV7-3, the J call TRBJ2-7; TRBD1 agrees at 9 bases. The CDR3 contains 14 residues. CDR1 is SGHTA and CDR2 is FQGTGA in the germline V gene. The ends lost 4 bases at V and 2 bases at J; junction bases unmatched: 3. CDR3 DNA: TGTGCCAGCAGCTCGGGACAGGGCACCTACGAGCAGTACTTC. Translated: CASSSGQGTYEQYF.

This chain uses TRBV4-2 with TRBJ2-1; 12 nucleotides align to TRBD2. The CDR3 consists of 18 residues. The junction had 9 bases not matched to a gene; V was cut back by 6 bases and J by 0 bases. CDR1 and CDR2 (germline): LGHNA, YNFKEQ. In DNA form, the CDR3 reads TGTGCCAGCAGAGAGGGACTAGCGGGCCCAAGCTCCTACAATGAGCAGTTCTTC. The encoded protein is CASREGLAGPSSYNEQFF.

The chain links TRBV5-4 to TRBJ2-5, with D possibly matching TRBD2 (6 bases). The CDR3 consists of 17 residues. Between the trimmed V and J ends, which lost 2 bases and 2 bases, there was a span of 19 bases. CDR1 and CDR2 from the germline V gene are SGHNT and YYREEE (reference sequence). This CDR3 is CASSFRGTFNGQETQYF. As DNA, the CDR3 is TGTGCCAGCAGCTTCCGGGGGACTTTCAATGGACAAGAGACCCAGTACTTC.

This rearrangement joins TRBV5-1 to TRBJ1-1, with D possibly TRBD1 on 5 matching bases. Trimming shortened V by 2 bases and J by 0 bases, and 14 bases separated the two germline ends. The CDR3 runs 16 residues. CDR1 and CDR2 (germline): SGHRS, YFSETQ. CDR3 sequence reads: CASSFSAGGLNTEAFF. In nucleotides, the CDR3 is TGCGCCAGCAGCTTTTCTGCCGGGGGGTTGAACACTGAAGCTTTCTTT.

This clone was counted a single time. The chain combines TRBV4-2 with TRBJ2-5; the match to TRBD2 covers 13 bases. The V and J ends lost 0 bases and 2 bases, in that order; junction bases with no gene match: 12. This CDR3 contains 20 residues. CDR1 LGHNA and CDR2 YNFKEQ come from the germline V gene. The CDR3 is CASSQDPQGQGLAGQETQYF. The CDR3 DNA follows: TGTGCCAGCAGCCAAGACCCACAGGGGCAGGGACTAGCGGGGCAAGAGACCCAGTACTTC.

This clone was seen only a few times. V and J are TRBV2 and TRBJ1-3, with TRBD1 identical over 10 bases. CDR3 length equals 17 residues. V dropped 5 bases and J dropped 1; count of bases not matched to a gene: 8. Germline assignment: CDR1 SNHLY and CDR2 FYNNEI. The CDR3: CASSTTGQGVSGNTIYF. CDR3 sequence (DNA): TGTGCCAGCAGTACAACCGGACAGGGGGTTTCTGGAAACACCATATATTTT.

The rearrangement links TRBV27 to TRBJ1-1; 7 bases match TRBD1. CDR3 length: 13 amino acids. Unmatched junction bases numbered 4, after V lost 5 bases and J lost 4 bases. The germline CDR1 and CDR2 sequences are MNHEY and SMNVEV (reference sequence). The CDR3 spells CASSRQGRTEAFF. The CDR3 region has the DNA TGTGCCAGCAGTCGACAGGGACGCACTGAAGCTTTCTTT.

The chain recombines TRBV5-5 with TRBJ1-2; 7 bases map to TRBD1. J lost 5 bases, V lost 0 bases, and 4 bases had no gene match. This CDR3 has 14 amino acids. Germline V CDR1 and CDR2: SGHKS, YYEKEE (reference sequence). The CDR3, as DNA: TGTGCCAGCAGCTTGGAGGGGGCTAGGTATGGCTACACCTTC. This gives the protein CASSLEGARYGYTF.

J is TRBJ1-6 and V is TRBV14; D unresolved. The CDR3 consists of 13 residues. V dropped 5 bases and J dropped 10 bases, with 12 bases sitting between them. CDR1 is SGHDN and CDR2 is FVKESK in the germline V gene. The CDR3 spells CASSDLPGSPLHF. In nucleotides, the CDR3 is TGTGCCAGCAGCGATCTCCCGGGGTCACCCCTCCACTTT.

V and J are TRBV28 and TRBJ2-7; no reliable D call. The CDR3 is 11 amino acids. With 5 bases removed from V and 7 bases from J, the gap between germline ends came to 9 bases. Germline assignment: CDR1 MDHEN and CDR2 SYDVKM. The CDR3 protein is CASSPRREQYF. In DNA, the CDR3 is TGTGCCAGCAGTCCCCGGCGGGAGCAGTACTTC.

The J gene is TRBJ1-4, the V gene TRBV19; D may be TRBD1 (5 bases). The V gene lost 5 bases and the J gene lost 4 bases, with 14 bases spanning the gap. The germline V gene has CDR1 LNHDA and CDR2 SQIVND (reference sequence). This CDR3 spans 15 amino acids. The CDR3 nucleotides read TGTGCCAGTAGTGCACTTCGACAGCTTAATGAAAAACTGTTTTTT. It codes for CASSALRQLNEKLFF.

V is TRBV30 and J is TRBJ1-3; D perhaps matches TRBD1 (6 bases). CDR3 length: 14 residues. From germline, CDR1 is GTSNPN and CDR2 SVGIG (reference sequence). The V and J ends lost 4 bases and 3 bases respectively, with 13 bases between them. CDR3 nucleotides: TGTGCCTGGATACCGGGACATTATGGAAACACCATATATTTT. This translates into CAWIPGHYGNTIYF.

The chain has TRBV28 and TRBJ1-3, with a weak D call TRBD1 (6 bases). Germline V CDR1 and CDR2: MDHEN, SYDVKM. Trimming took off 6 bases at V and 2 bases at J, with 11 bases between the two ends. This CDR3 comprises 14 residues. In DNA form, the CDR3 reads TGTGCCAGCAGACCTACAGGGACTGGAAACACCATATATTTT. Amino acids: CASRPTGTGNTIYF.

The genes are TRBV27 and TRBJ1-6; 9 nucleotides match TRBD1. The germline V gene has CDR1 MNHEY and CDR2 SMNVEV (reference sequence). V shed 5 bases, J shed 10 bases, and the junction held 9 bases outside the gene matches. The CDR3 spans 15 residues. The CDR3 reads CASSHRDRVPSPLHF. The CDR3 DNA reads TGTGCCAGCAGTCACCGGGACAGGGTCCCCTCACCCCTCCACTTT.

The chain carries TRBV5-1 and TRBJ1-4; 8 nucleotides align to TRBD1. Trimming cost V 3 bases and J 2 bases; bases outside gene matches: 9. The CDR3 totals 17 residues. Germline CDR1 and CDR2: SGHRS and YFSETQ. CDR3 nucleotides: TGCGCCAGCAGCTGGGCACAGGGGGAGCCGACTAATGAAAAACTGTTTTTT. Its translation is CASSWAQGEPTNEKLFF.